A single sample is the source of the 13 T cell receptor beta chains below, sequenced in a study of blood T cell repertoires in COVID-19. The assay was immunoSEQ multiplex PCR, and TCRdb's table has in-frame clones only and misses some. Of around 180,000 clones in the sample, roughly 81% were seen once. The sequenced sample was peripheral blood. The receptors come from a woman older than 75 with COVID-19, enrolled during active disease.

The chain has TRBV27 and TRBJ2-1; no firm D call. The germline V gene encodes CDR1 MNHEY and CDR2 SMNVEV (reference sequence). The V end was cut by 0 bases, the J end by 4 bases, with 4 bases between. The CDR3 loop spans 13 amino acids. The CDR3 loop is CASSLSRYNEQFF. For the CDR3, the DNA is TGTGCCAGCAGTTTATCCCGGTACAATGAGCAGTTCTTC.

The chain links TRBV9 to TRBJ1-3; 7 bases line up with TRBD1. From germline, CDR1 is SGDLS and CDR2 YYNGEE. V was clipped by 4 bases and J by 0 bases; unmatched bases: 4. The CDR3 sequence is 15 residues long. This CDR3 reads CASSPTGYSGNTIYF. CDR3 DNA: TGTGCCAGCAGCCCGACAGGGTACTCTGGAAACACCATATATTTT.

This clone was picked up one time. The chain carries TRBV12-3 or TRBV12-4 and TRBJ1-2; D ambiguous. CDR3 size: 12 residues. V was cut by 2 bases and J by 7 bases, with 8 bases left in between. This CDR3 is CASSLLGSGYTF. CDR3 coding DNA: TGTGCCAGCAGTTTATTGGGCTCTGGCTACACCTTC.

This clone was seen a handful of times. This chain uses TRBV19 with TRBJ1-5, with TRBD1 matching 9 bases. Germline assignment: CDR1 LNHDA and CDR2 SQIVND (reference sequence). Losses at the gene ends were 6 bases for V and 9 bases for J; bases not matched to a gene: 9. This CDR3 region has 14 residues. The DNA for the CDR3 is TGTGCCAGTAGCCCGGACAGGGGTGCATGGCCCCAGCATTTT. Amino acids: CASSPDRGAWPQHF.

The chain has TRBV7-6 and TRBJ1-2; D call uncertain. This CDR3 contains 15 residues. Germline V gene sequence: CDR1 SGHVS, CDR2 FNYEAQ. The V end was cut by 0 bases, the J end by 5 bases, with 13 bases between. The CDR3 DNA reads TGTGCCAGCAGCTTAGCGGCGGGTGCCACTTATGGCTACACCTTC. Translated: CASSLAAGATYGYTF.

The chain is built from TRBV3-1 (or the pseudogene TRBV3-2) and TRBJ2-2; tentative D call: TRBD2 (6 bases). The ends were cut back, 4 bases at V and 2 bases at J, with 17 bases in the middle. The V gene's germline CDR1 is LGHDT and CDR2 YNNKEL (reference sequence). This CDR3 region has 17 residues. The DNA of the CDR3 is TGTGCCAGCAGCCCCCGGGGGTACGGGTTAAACACCGGGGAGCTGTTTTTT. Protein product: CASSPRGYGLNTGELFF.

This clone has only one observation. The chain employs TRBV7-8 and TRBJ1-2, with 7 bases fitting TRBD1. CDR3 size: 15 residues. Trimming cost V 1 base and J 4 bases; bases outside gene matches: 6. The V gene's germline CDR1 is SGHVS and CDR2 FQNEAQ. The DNA of the CDR3 is TGTGCCAGCAGCTTAGGGGACAGTCGAACCTATGGCTACACCTTC. Translation: CASSLGDSRTYGYTF. Full variable domain (missing parts from reference TRBV7-8 and TRBJ1-2): GAGVSQSPRYKVAKRGQDVALRCDPISGHVSLFWYQQALGQGPEFLTYFQNEAQLDKSGLPSDRFFAERPEGSVSTLKIQRTQQEDSAVYLCASSLGDSRTYGYTFGSGTRLTVV.

J is TRBJ1-4 and V is TRBV7-9; D is uncertain. Trimming shortened V by 1 base and J by 2 bases, and 5 bases separated the two germline ends. Germline V gene data show CDR1 as SEHNR and CDR2 as FQNEAQ (reference sequence). The CDR3 is made up of 14 amino acids. CDR3 coding DNA: TGTGCCAGCAGCTTAGGCCGGACTAATGAAAAACTGTTTTTT. It is translated as CASSLGRTNEKLFF.

The chain recombines TRBV19 with TRBJ2-2; D unresolved. The CDR3 runs 15 residues. The germline CDR1 and CDR2 sequences are LNHDA and SQIVND (reference sequence). Trimming took off 3 bases at V and 2 bases at J, with 10 bases between the two ends. CDR3 in DNA: TGTGCCAGTAGTATCAATGCCCTAAACACCGGGGAGCTGTTTTTT. As protein: CASSINALNTGELFF.

The chain links TRBV27 to TRBJ2-7; D might be TRBD1 (6 bases). V lost 6 bases, J lost 4 bases, and 16 bases lay in between. In germline, CDR1 is MNHEY, CDR2 SMNVEV (reference sequence). This CDR3 region has 14 residues. CDR3 region: CASSPDRLFYEQYF. CDR3 DNA sequence: TGTGCCAGCAGCCCAGACAGGTTATTTTACGAGCAGTACTTC.

The rearrangement joins TRBV5-4 to TRBJ1-4; D may be TRBD1 (6 bases). Germline lookup yields CDR1 SGHNT and CDR2 YYREEE (reference sequence). This CDR3 has 16 amino acids. The V end was cut by 4 bases, the J end by 7 bases, with 20 bases between. This CDR3 is CASSMGPGGLVEKLFF. CDR3 DNA sequence: TGTGCCAGCAGCATGGGTCCGGGGGGCCTAGTTGAAAAACTGTTTTTT.

This clone was counted between two and nine times. The V gene is TRBV19, the J gene TRBJ1-2, with D perhaps matching TRBD1 (6 bases). CDR3 length equals 12 residues. Germline V lookup: CDR1 LNHDA, CDR2 SQIVND (reference sequence). V lost 7 bases and J 4 bases, leaving 10 bases between the germline ends. The CDR3 region is CASKTGSYGYTF. The CDR3 nucleotides read TGTGCCAGTAAAACAGGGTCCTATGGCTACACCTTC. Variable domain in full (rest from reference TRBV19 and TRBJ1-2): DGGITQSPKYLFRKEGQNVTLSCEQNLNHDAMYWYRQDPGQGLRLIYYSQIVNDFQKGDIAEGYSVSREKKESFPLTVTSAQKNPTAFYLCASKTGSYGYTFGSGTRLTVV.

The V gene is TRBV27, the J gene TRBJ1-6; 7 bases are a match to TRBD1. Germline trimming cut 1 base from V and 8 bases from J; bases unmatched to any gene: 14. This CDR3 region has 18 residues. The germline gives CDR1 MNHEY, CDR2 SMNVEV (reference sequence). CDR3 amino acids: CASSLLYTTGFLDSPLHF. DNA of the CDR3: TGTGCCAGCAGTTTATTATATACGACAGGGTTTTTGGATTCACCCCTCCACTTT.